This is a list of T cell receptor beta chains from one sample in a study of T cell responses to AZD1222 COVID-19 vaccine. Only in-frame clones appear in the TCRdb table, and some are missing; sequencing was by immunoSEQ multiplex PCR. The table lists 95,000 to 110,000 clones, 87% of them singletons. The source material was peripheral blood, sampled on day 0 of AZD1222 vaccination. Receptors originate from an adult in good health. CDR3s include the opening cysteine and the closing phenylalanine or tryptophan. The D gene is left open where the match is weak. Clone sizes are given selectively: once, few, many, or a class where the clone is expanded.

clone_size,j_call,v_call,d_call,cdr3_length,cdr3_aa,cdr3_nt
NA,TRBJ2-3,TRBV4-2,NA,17,CASSQDILGEGTDTQYF,TGTGCCAGCAGCCAAGATATCCTGGGAGAGGGCACAGATACGCAGTATTTT
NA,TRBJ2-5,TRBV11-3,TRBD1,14,CASSPGGGIGTQYF,TGTGCCAGCAGCCCAGGGGGTGGTATCGGGACCCAGTACTTC
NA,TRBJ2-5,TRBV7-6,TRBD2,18,CASSLEETSGRMMQTQYF,TGTGCCAGCAGCTTAGAAGAGACTAGCGGGAGAATGATGCAGACCCAGTACTTC
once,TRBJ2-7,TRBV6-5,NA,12,CASRTEPYEQYF,TGTGCCAGCAGGACAGAGCCTTACGAGCAGTACTTC
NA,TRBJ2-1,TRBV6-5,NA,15,CASGEMGVGYREQFF,TGTGCCAGCGGAGAAATGGGGGTAGGGTACAGGGAGCAGTTCTTC
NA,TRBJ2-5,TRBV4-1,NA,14,CASSQEPYPETQYF,TGCGCCAGCAGCCAAGAGCCCTATCCAGAGACCCAGTACTTC
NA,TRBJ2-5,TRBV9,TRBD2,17,CASSVGLAGGYQETQYF,TGTGCCAGCAGCGTAGGACTAGCGGGGGGGTACCAAGAGACCCAGTACTTC
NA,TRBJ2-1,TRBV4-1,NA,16,CASSRQAGGVDNEQFF,TGCGCCAGCAGCCGTCAAGCAGGGGGGGTGGACAATGAGCAGTTCTTC
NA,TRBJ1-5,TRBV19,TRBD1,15,CASSTTGGTNQPQHF,TGTGCCAGTAGTACTACAGGGGGCACTAATCAGCCCCAGCATTTT
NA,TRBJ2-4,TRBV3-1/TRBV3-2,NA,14,CASSLRQGGSIQYF,TGTGCCAGCAGCCTTCGACAGGGAGGTTCCATTCAGTACTTC
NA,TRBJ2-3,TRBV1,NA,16,CTSSTKRGAHTDTQYF,TGCACCAGCAGTACGAAGCGGGGGGCACACACAGATACGCAGTATTTT
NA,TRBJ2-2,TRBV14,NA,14,CASSQVLGTGELFF,TGTGCCAGCAGCCAAGTCTTGGGCACCGGGGAGCTGTTTTTT
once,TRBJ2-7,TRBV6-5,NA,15,CASSSSAKSSYEQYF,TGTGCCAGCAGTTCCTCCGCCAAAAGCTCCTACGAGCAGTACTTC
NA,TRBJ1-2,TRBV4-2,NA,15,CASSQETGGLYGYTF,TGTGCCAGCAGCCAAGAGACAGGAGGCCTCTATGGCTACACCTTC
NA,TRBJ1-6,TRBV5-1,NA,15,CASSLVDKDNSPLHF,TGCGCCAGCAGCTTGGTGGACAAAGATAATTCACCCCTCCACTTT
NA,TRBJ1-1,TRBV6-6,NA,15,CASSYSGVLDTEAFF,TGTGCCAGCAGTTACTCAGGGGTCCTGGACACTGAAGCTTTCTTT
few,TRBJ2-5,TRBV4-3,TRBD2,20,CASSQGFISRGLAGEETQYF,TGCGCCAGCAGCCAAGGGTTCATCTCTCGGGGACTAGCGGGGGAAGAGACCCAGTACTTC
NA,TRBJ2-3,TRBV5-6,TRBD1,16,CASSWGQGVPPDTQYF,TGTGCCAGCAGCTGGGGACAGGGAGTTCCCCCAGATACGCAGTATTTT
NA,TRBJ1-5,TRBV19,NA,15,CASRIQVYSNQPQHF,TGTGCCAGTAGGATACAGGTCTATAGCAATCAGCCCCAGCATTTT
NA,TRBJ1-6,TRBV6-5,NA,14,CASNSGAEYSPLHF,TGTGCCAGCAACTCGGGGGCTGAATATTCACCCCTCCACTTT
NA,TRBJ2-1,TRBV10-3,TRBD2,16,CAISEIRGGLGNEQFF,TGTGCCATCAGTGAGATTCGGGGGGGCCTTGGGAATGAGCAGTTCTTC
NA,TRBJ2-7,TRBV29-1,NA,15,CSVTYLEMGTYEQYF,TGCAGCGTAACCTACCTGGAAATGGGGACCTACGAGCAGTACTTC
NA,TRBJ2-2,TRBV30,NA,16,CAWRFQQGRDTGELFF,TGTGCCTGGAGATTCCAACAGGGGAGGGACACCGGGGAGCTGTTTTTT
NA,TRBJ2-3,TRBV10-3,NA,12,CAISFLSDTQYF,TGTGCCATCAGTTTTTTATCAGATACGCAGTATTTT
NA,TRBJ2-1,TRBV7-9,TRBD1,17,CASSSTGILQGKGEQFF,TGTGCCAGCAGCTCCACGGGAATATTACAGGGGAAGGGGGAGCAGTTCTTC
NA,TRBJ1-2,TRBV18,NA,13,CASSPIPGDGYTF,TGTGCCAGCTCACCAATTCCGGGGGATGGCTACACCTTC
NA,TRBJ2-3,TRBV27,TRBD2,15,CASSLAGRWTDTQYF,TGTGCCAGCAGTCTAGCGGGACGGTGGACAGATACGCAGTATTTT
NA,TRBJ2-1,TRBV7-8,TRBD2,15,CASSIAGESYNEQFF,TGTGCCAGCAGCATAGCGGGAGAGTCCTACAATGAGCAGTTCTTC
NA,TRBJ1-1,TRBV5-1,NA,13,CASSLKGGTEAFF,TGCGCCAGCAGCCTGAAAGGCGGCACTGAAGCTTTCTTT
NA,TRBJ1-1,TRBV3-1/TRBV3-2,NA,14,CASSQRLWGTEAFF,TGTGCCAGCAGCCAAAGATTATGGGGAACTGAAGCTTTCTTT
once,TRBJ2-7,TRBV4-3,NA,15,CASSQGRQRTYEQYF,TGCGCCAGCAGCCAAGGCCGACAGAGAACCTACGAGCAGTACTTC
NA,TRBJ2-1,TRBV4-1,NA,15,CASSPSLLGNNEQFF,TGCGCCAGCAGCCCATCCCTCCTAGGAAACAATGAGCAGTTCTTC
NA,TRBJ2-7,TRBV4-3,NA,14,CASSPGTFTYEQYF,TGCGCCAGCAGCCCGGGGACATTTACCTACGAGCAGTACTTC
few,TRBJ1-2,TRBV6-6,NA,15,CASTPLGGASIRHTF,TGTGCCAGCACCCCCTTGGGGGGGGCGTCTATTCGCCACACCTTC
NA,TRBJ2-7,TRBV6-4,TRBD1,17,CASSDSTDRGVTYEQYF,TGTGCCAGCAGTGACTCGACGGACAGGGGGGTAACCTACGAGCAGTACTTC
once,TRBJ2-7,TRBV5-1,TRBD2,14,CASSLGLAGDEQYF,TGCGCCAGCAGCTTGGGACTAGCGGGGGACGAGCAGTACTTC
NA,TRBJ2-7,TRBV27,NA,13,CASSPFVTHEQYF,TGTGCCAGCAGCCCCTTCGTCACTCACGAGCAGTACTTC
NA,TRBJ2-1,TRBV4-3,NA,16,CASSQETIGGYNEQFF,TGCGCCAGCAGCCAAGAGACTATCGGGGGTTACAATGAGCAGTTCTTC
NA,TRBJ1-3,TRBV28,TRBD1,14,CASTTGVWRNTIYF,TGTGCCAGCACCACAGGGGTTTGGCGGAACACCATATATTTT
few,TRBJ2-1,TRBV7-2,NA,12,CASSLLYNEQFF,TGTGCCAGCAGCTTGTTGTACAATGAGCAGTTCTTC
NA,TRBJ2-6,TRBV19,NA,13,CASCSRGANVLTF,TGTGCCAGTTGCTCTCGTGGGGCCAACGTCCTGACTTTC
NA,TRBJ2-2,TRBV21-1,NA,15,CASSAPGQSHRGAVF,TGTGCCAGCAGCGCACCGGGACAGTCGCACCGGGGAGCTGTTTTT
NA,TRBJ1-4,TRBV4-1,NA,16,CASSQDIGLANEKLFF,TGCGCCAGCAGCCAAGATATAGGGCTCGCTAATGAAAAACTGTTTTTT
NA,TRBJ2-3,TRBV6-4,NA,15,CASSVEGGRTDTQYF,TGTGCCAGCAGTGTTGAGGGGGGGCGCACAGATACGCAGTATTTT
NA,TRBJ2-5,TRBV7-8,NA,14,CASAKGQTQETQYF,TGTGCCAGCGCCAAAGGACAAACCCAAGAGACCCAGTACTTC
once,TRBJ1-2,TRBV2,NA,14,CASSELDPKGGYTF,TGTGCCAGCAGTGAACTTGACCCTAAAGGGGGCTACACCTTC
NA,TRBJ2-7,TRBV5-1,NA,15,CASSLFLDNSYEQYF,TGCGCCAGCAGCTTGTTTCTCGACAACTCCTACGAGCAGTACTTC
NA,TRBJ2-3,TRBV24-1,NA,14,CATSDPDGTDTQYF,TGTGCCACCAGTGACCCTGACGGGACAGATACGCAGTATTTT
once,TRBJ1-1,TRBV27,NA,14,CASRFRGGGTEAFF,TGTGCCAGCAGATTCAGGGGTGGTGGAACTGAAGCTTTCTTT
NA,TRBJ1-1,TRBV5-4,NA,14,CASSLLLTGTEAFF,TGTGCCAGCAGTTTACTCTTGACCGGTACTGAAGCTTTCTTT
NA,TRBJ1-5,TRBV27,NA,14,CASRLAAANQPQHF,TGTGCTAGCAGGTTGGCGGCAGCTAATCAGCCCCAGCATTTT
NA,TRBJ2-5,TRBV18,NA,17,CASSPPTGGSEGETQYF,TGTGCCAGCTCACCACCTACCGGGGGTTCTGAGGGAGAGACCCAGTACTTC
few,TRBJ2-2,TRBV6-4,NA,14,CASSDSIGTGELFF,TGTGCCAGCAGTGACTCGATAGGCACCGGGGAGCTGTTTTTT
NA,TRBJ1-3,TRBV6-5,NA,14,CASSYSGARNTIYF,TGTGCCAGCAGTTACTCCGGCGCCCGAAACACCATATATTTT
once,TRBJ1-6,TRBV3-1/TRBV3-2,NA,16,CASSPQTGLGNSPLHF,TGTGCCAGCAGCCCTCAGACAGGTCTGGGTAATTCACCCCTCCACTTT
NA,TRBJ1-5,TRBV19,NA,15,CASRRWQEVNQPQHF,TGTGCCAGTCGGCGGTGGCAGGAGGTCAATCAGCCCCAGCATTTT
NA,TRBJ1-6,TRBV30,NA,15,CAWSPTIIYNSPLHF,TGTGCCTGGAGTCCGACAATCATCTATAATTCACCCCTCCACTTT
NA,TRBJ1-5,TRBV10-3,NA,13,CAIRGYPNQPQHF,TGTGCCATCAGAGGGTACCCAAATCAGCCCCAGCATTTT
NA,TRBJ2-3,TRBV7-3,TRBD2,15,CASRLTSGGPDTQYF,TGTGCCAGCAGATTGACTAGCGGGGGGCCGGATACGCAGTATTTT